This T cell receptor (beta chain) was profiled in a study of T-cell memory formation after mild COVID-19. Worth noting for this clonotype: Its target is not known.

Constant-segment primers were used for 5'RACE, and the resulting TCR alpha and TCR beta cDNA libraries carried sample barcodes and UMIs. TCRdb redid the calling of the 5' RACE reads with MiXCR, one entry per CDR3 protein. The sample carries around 410,000 distinct CDR3 sequences, 23% recorded once. The ends lost 4 bases at V and 6 bases at J; junction bases unmatched: 11. CDR3 size: 15 residues. Germline loops: CDR1 SEHNR, CDR2 FQNEAQ (reference sequence). Study findings and constraints: Some clones that responded were present in memory (sampled pre-infection), which suggests cross-reactive memory joined. While clones contracting from day 15 to 85 were balanced between CD4 and CD8, later expanders leaned CD4+. Among contracting clones, CD4+ were mainly CM/EM and CD8+ enriched in EMRA.

Material: PBMCs or a T cell subset sorted from them (not recorded which). The chain links TRBV7-9 to TRBJ1-1, with 7 bases fitting TRBD1. This sequence was found in an adult woman who had mild COVID-19 (a few samples of this study predate the infection). Cell type and time point are not known. In nucleotides, the CDR3 is TGTGCCAGCAGCTCAGTACCGTCTAGGGGGCCTGAAGCTTTCTTT. As protein: CASSSVPSRGPEAFF.